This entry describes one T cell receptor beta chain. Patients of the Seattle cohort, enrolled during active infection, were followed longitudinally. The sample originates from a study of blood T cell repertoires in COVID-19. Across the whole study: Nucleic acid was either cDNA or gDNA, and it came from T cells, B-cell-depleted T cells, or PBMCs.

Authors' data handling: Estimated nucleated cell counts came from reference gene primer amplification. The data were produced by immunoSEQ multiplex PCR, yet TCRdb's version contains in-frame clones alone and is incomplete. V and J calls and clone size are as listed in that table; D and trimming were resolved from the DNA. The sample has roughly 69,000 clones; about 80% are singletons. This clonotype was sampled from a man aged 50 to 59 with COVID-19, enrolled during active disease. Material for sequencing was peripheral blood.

CDR3 sequence (DNA): TGTGCCAGCAGCGAAGGAGGGGACGACTACGAGCAGTACTTC. It translates to CASSEGGDDYEQYF. This chain links TRBV9 with TRBJ2-7, with D possibly TRBD2 on 6 matching bases. The CDR3 has 14 residues. Germline CDR1 and CDR2: SGDLS and YYNGEE. V was clipped by 3 bases and J by 3 bases, with 13 bases between them.